This T cell receptor beta chain appears in the sequencing data of a study of T cells expressing NK-cell markers (dated by TCRdb to 2020 to 2022). Context from the whole study: Three sorted T-cell subsets (CD3+CD56+NKG2C+, CD3+CD56+NKG2C- and CD3+CD56-NKG2C+) from about 8 donors had their TCR beta-chain repertoires profiled. Among the eight sequenced donors, only one was HCMV-seronegative, while the other seven were HCMV-seropositive. Randomly selected healthy volunteers, three men and five women, were used as the eight sequenced donors. Illumina HiSeq 2000/2500, MiSeq or NextSeq was used to sequence libraries as 2 x 150 bp reads. The research as a whole found: In more than five donors, the dominant CD3+CD56+NKG2C+ clonotypes ranked among the top 10 CD8+ clonotypes, making up roughly 1.0-7.0% of CD8+ T cells. Those dominant clonotypes were again the most abundant among CD3+CD56-NKG2C+ cells in a few donors, at roughly 28.3-65%. It remained unclear whether the expanded NKG2C-expressing T cell clones were specific for HCMV antigens.

CDR1 and CDR2 were assigned from the germline V gene (reference sequence) as LNHNV and YYDKDF. The cysteine opens and the phenylalanine closes a CDR3 of 18 amino acids. Only the protein is available. HCMV serostatus was determined by detecting HCMV-specific IgG in serum with a commercial ELISA kit. Ficoll density gradient centrifugation was used to isolate peripheral blood mononuclear cells from blood. TCRdb shows the sequencer as Illumina HiSeq 2000. 5'RACE template switching, by which a universal primer site and unique molecular identifiers were added, was used to make TCR beta cDNA libraries. cDNA synthesis was primed from the TCR beta constant segment and was followed by two successive PCR amplification steps. On the authors' methods: Reads were demultiplexed and grouped by UMI with MIGEC, and clonotypes were assembled and quantified with MiTCR. Only TCR cDNA sequences supported by at least two reads were kept to exclude erroneous sequences. The tcR package was used for downstream repertoire analysis, with clonotypes matched between fractions based on CDR3 nucleotide sequence plus V segment. VDJmatch was used to annotate antigen specificity against VDJdb, with one amino acid substitution in CDR3 permitted. After the reads were reprocessed by TCRdb, one entry was made per CDR3 protein sequence, with no DNA. The V and J calls were not made by the authors but by TCRdb's processing. In this sample's table one finds about 110,000 distinct CDR3 sequences. Approximately 17% of the sample belongs to the ten largest clones.

Worth noting for this clonotype: Its antigen is unknown.

The sequencing input was blood T cells: a sorted CD56 or NKG2C T cell subset, CD4+ or CD8+ T cells, or bulk PBMC T cells (not recorded which). Recombination connected TRBV15 to TRBJ1-5; TCRdb's D gene call, TRBD1, goes unchecked for lack of DNA. The origin of this receptor is a woman between 18 and 70 years old in good health. The CDR3 protein: CATSRVEANLWSNQPQHF.